The clone carrying this TCR beta chain was observed many times. The antigen remains unidentified. This sample stems from a study of identical twins. CDR3 size: 14 residues. J lost 10 bases, V lost 5 bases, and 5 bases had no gene match. TCRdb passed the 5' RACE reads through MiXCR, listing each CDR3 protein once. The data contain approximately 670,000 distinct CDR3 sequences, over 5% of them singletons. Regarding the study as a whole: Insertions were fewer in abundant cord blood beta clonotypes, whereas memory repertoires showed none of this pattern. It was out-of-frame TCR alpha sharing in monozygotic twins that models underestimated. Analyses based on zero insertions could be partly confounded by invariant MAIT and iNKT cells.

The origin of this receptor is a man aged 18 to 30 in good health. The rearrangement joins TRBV12-3 or TRBV12-4 to TRBJ1-6; 10 bases agree with TRBD1. The sequenced material came from naive T cells sorted from blood. The DNA of the CDR3 is TGTGCCAGCAGTGGCGGGACAGGGGACTCACCCCTCCACTTT. This sequence encodes CASSGGTGDSPLHF.